Reported below is one T cell receptor (beta chain). The data were taken from a study of blood T cell repertoires in COVID-19. At the level of the study: T cells, B-cell-depleted T cells, or PBMCs supplied cDNA or gDNA.

This CDR3 has 13 residues. V lost 2 bases, J lost 8 bases, and 12 bases lay in between. Germline V gene data show CDR1 as MNHEY and CDR2 as SVGAGI. Participants reported their clinical history, and cohort assignment relied on those reports. The authors' processing: Scientists estimated how many nucleated cells there were by amplifying reference gene primers. Measured with immunoSEQ multiplex PCR; TCRdb has only the in-frame clones, and not every one. V and J calls plus clone size are reproduced from that table; the DNA served to infer D and trimming. The table lists a few hundred thousand clones, roughly 86% of them singletons, with about 1.5% in the top ten.

Sequenced input: PBMCs or T cells enriched from blood (not recorded which). The V and J genes are TRBV6-5 and TRBJ2-5, with D possibly TRBD1 on 6 matching bases. This clonotype originated in a man younger than 45 who had recovered from COVID-19. For the CDR3, the DNA is TGTGCCAGCAGTTACGGTATGGGGGCCACCCAGTACTTC. Translating gives CASSYGMGATQYF.